The 2 T cell receptor beta chains below come from one sample, sequenced in a study of T cell responses to AZD1222 COVID-19 vaccine (dated by TCRdb to about 2021). The library was prepared using the immunoSEQ multiplex PCR assay. The source is immuneACCESS, and TCRdb retained only in-frame sequences with V and J called. Part of the clones is not carried over; for the studies checked, unresolved V genes explain less than half of this, and the remainder is unexplained. This sample holds some 150,000 clones; 75% to 95% were observed only once. The top ten hold about 3.3% of the sample. The time point label of this sample denotes: about 28 days (+/-7) after the second vaccine dose. Specimen: peripheral blood, collected 28 days after the second AZD1222 dose. These receptors were collected from an adult who received the AZD1222 COVID-19 vaccine.

The V call is TRBV20-1, the J call TRBJ1-2; unclear D gene. V gave up 2 bases and J gave up 8 bases, with 9 bases separating them. The germline CDR1 and CDR2 sequences are DFQATT and SNEGSKA (reference sequence). The CDR3 contains 11 residues. CDR3 sequence (DNA): TGCAGTGCTAGATCCGAGTGGGGCTACACCTTC. This sequence encodes CSARSEWGYTF.

This rearrangement joins TRBV7-9 to TRBJ1-1, with TRBD1 matching over 8 bases. V trimming: 3 bases; J trimming: 7 bases; junction bases outside the gene matches: 4. Looked up from germline, CDR1 is SEHNR and CDR2 is FQNEAQ (reference sequence). CDR3 length equals 13 residues. Here the CDR3 reads CASSLQGALEAFF. The DNA of the CDR3 is TGTGCCAGCAGCTTGCAGGGGGCTCTTGAAGCTTTCTTT.